This T cell receptor beta chain is from a study of regulatory T cells in long-lasting Graves disease. This sample's time point: newly diagnosed GD, antithyroid drugs for less than 3 months. Preparation of the TCR library used RNA extracted from PBMCs. Arm-PCR of CDR3 regions and iRepertoire HTBI primers were used to build TCR beta libraries. TCRdb used MiXCR to reprocess the multiplex PCR reads, holding one entry per CDR3 protein. Counted here are 450,000 to 500,000 distinct CDR3 sequences, 15% to 20% occurring once; the ten biggest clones make up 12%. The V gene's germline CDR1 is SGHVS and CDR2 FQNEAQ. V dropped 1 base and J dropped 5; count of bases not matched to a gene: 9. This CDR3 comprises 16 residues. Ten or more counts support this clonotype. These sequences were also reported in another study, on T cells in Graves' hyperthyroidism and ophthalmopathy.

The rearrangement links TRBV7-8 to TRBJ2-3; 7 bases align to TRBD2. This receptor was identified in a man aged 35 to 55 with Graves disease. Sequencing was performed on peripheral blood mononuclear cells (PBMCs), taken at new diagnosis, from a patient treated with antithyroid drugs. The CDR3 region is CASSLELAEPGDTQYF. In nucleotides, the CDR3 is TGTGCCAGCAGCTTAGAGCTAGCGGAGCCGGGAGATACGCAGTATTTT.